These T cell receptor beta chains were read from a single sample in a study of Ad26.COV2.S vaccination and SARS-CoV-2 variants. TCRdb keeps only in-frame clones here, not all; method: immunoSEQ multiplex PCR. The top ten hold 1.5% to 2% of the sample, which has about 370,000 clones, around 89% seen once. Here the sequenced sample was peripheral blood, taken in a trial of Ad26.COV2.S vaccine versus placebo. All receptors come from a person between 18 and 65 years old who received the Ad26.COV2.S COVID-19 vaccine or a placebo. Each CDR3 is given with its conserved first and last residue. Each record gives: V gene, clone size, J gene, D gene, CDR3 protein, CDR3 DNA. D genes are given only for firm matches. Expanded clones get a size class; other rows say once, few or many, or leave the size out.

TRBV6-1	.	TRBJ1-1	TRBD1	CASSEEGTGNTEAFF	TGTGCCAGCAGTGAAGAAGGGACAGGGAACACTGAAGCTTTCTTT
TRBV28	.	TRBJ1-4	TRBD1	CASSVGTANEKLFF	TGTGCCAGCAGCGTCGGGACAGCTAATGAAAAACTGTTTTTT
TRBV19	.	TRBJ2-5	TRBD2	CASTGTSGNRPETQYF	TGTGCCAGCACGGGTACCAGCGGGAACCGACCAGAGACCCAGTACTTC
TRBV9	.	TRBJ2-7	.	CASSVIETSDEQYF	TGTGCCAGCAGCGTAATAGAGACCTCGGACGAGCAGTACTTC
TRBV15	few	TRBJ2-1	.	CATSRDSYNEQFF	TGTGCCACCAGCAGAGATTCCTACAATGAGCAGTTCTTC
TRBV5-1	.	TRBJ2-3	TRBD2	CASSPLAGNTDTQYF	TGCGCCAGCAGCCCGCTAGCGGGAAACACAGATACGCAGTATTTT
TRBV14	.	TRBJ2-5	.	CASSQEPGTHQETQYF	TGTGCCAGCAGCCAAGAGCCAGGAACACACCAAGAGACCCAGTACTTC
TRBV2	.	TRBJ2-6	.	CASRDSSSGANVLTF	TGTGCCAGCAGGGACAGCAGCTCTGGGGCCAACGTCCTGACTTTC
TRBV24-1	.	TRBJ2-1	.	CATNSLGLNEQFF	TGTGCCACTAACTCCTTGGGGCTCAATGAGCAGTTCTTC
TRBV5-1	.	TRBJ2-7	.	CASTSDNSYEQYF	TGCGCCAGCACCTCGGACAACTCCTACGAGCAGTACTTC
TRBV12-5	.	TRBJ2-3	.	CASGLLRGPQYF	TGTGCTAGTGGTTTGTTGCGGGGCCCGCAGTATTTT
TRBV9	once	TRBJ1-2	.	CASSVAPTIYGYTF	TGTGCCAGCAGCGTAGCTCCGACTATCTATGGCTACACCTTC
TRBV2	.	TRBJ2-5	.	CASSEAHRDNGSQYF	TGTGCCAGCAGTGAAGCGCATCGGGACAATGGGTCCCAGTACTTC
TRBV28	.	TRBJ1-3	TRBD1	CASSLPPTGVNTIYF	TGTGCCAGCAGTTTACCCCCGACAGGGGTAAACACCATATATTTT
TRBV9	.	TRBJ2-7	TRBD2	CASSVATGGGEQYF	TGTGCCAGCAGCGTAGCTACGGGAGGGGGCGAGCAGTACTTC
TRBV30	.	TRBJ2-7	TRBD2	CAWSYLAGGYEQYF	TGTGCCTGGAGTTACTTAGCGGGAGGGTACGAGCAGTACTTC
TRBV15	.	TRBJ1-5	TRBD1	CATSRLGGTGGSPQHF	TGTGCCACCAGCAGATTGGGTGGGACAGGGGGTTCTCCCCAGCATTTT
TRBV19	few	TRBJ2-7	.	CASSIVGLYNEQYF	TGTGCCAGTAGTATTGTGGGACTCTACAACGAGCAGTACTTC
TRBV12-5	.	TRBJ2-3	.	CASGLVAIGGQYF	TGTGCTAGTGGTTTGGTTGCTATAGGGGGGCAGTATTTT
TRBV7-2	.	TRBJ1-2	TRBD1	CASSLGDRTYGYTF	TGTGCCAGCAGCTTAGGGGACAGGACCTATGGCTACACCTTC
TRBV5-5	.	TRBJ1-1	.	CASSPVDREAFF	TGTGCCAGCAGCCCTGTGGATCGGGAAGCTTTCTTT
TRBV7-3	.	TRBJ2-1	TRBD2	CASSPSGLAGNEQFF	TGTGCCAGCAGCCCGTCGGGACTAGCTGGGAATGAGCAGTTCTTC
TRBV9	.	TRBJ2-7	.	CASSPEAGRRNEQYF	TGTGCCAGCAGCCCCGAAGCTGGTCGACGTAACGAGCAGTACTTC
TRBV5-1	medium-sized	TRBJ1-4	.	CASSVDFSTNEKLFF	TGCGCCAGCAGCGTGGACTTTTCAACTAATGAAAAACTGTTTTTT
TRBV12-3/TRBV12-4	.	TRBJ2-3	.	CASTNRALDTQYF	TGTGCCAGCACGAACAGGGCTTTAGATACGCAGTATTTT
TRBV7-2	.	TRBJ1-1	TRBD1	CASSSGTGYTEAFF	TGTGCCAGCAGCTCCGGGACAGGGTACACTGAAGCTTTCTTT
TRBV7-5	few	TRBJ1-3	.	CVRSLEYSGTAVGTGNTIYF	.
TRBV24-1	.	TRBJ1-5	.	CATSDSGQPQHF	TGTGCCACCAGTGACTCTGGTCAGCCCCAGCATTTT
TRBV30	.	TRBJ1-2	TRBD1	CAWKGQTLIYGYTF	TGTGCCTGGAAGGGACAGACGCTAATCTATGGCTACACCTTC